The rows below give T cell receptor beta chains drawn from one sample of a study of identical twins. MiXCR, applied by TCRdb to the 5' RACE reads, yields one record per CDR3 protein. This sample yields about 530,000 distinct CDR3 sequences, of which more than 20% are seen a single time; 0.48% belongs to the top ten. The same data also went into a second study, on yellow fever vaccine responses in identical twins.

The sample consisted of CD4+ T cells sorted from blood. The receptors were sampled from a woman aged 18-29 years in good health. CDR3s include the opening cysteine and the closing phenylalanine or tryptophan. Each record gives: clone size, D gene, V gene, J gene, CDR3 DNA, CDR3 protein. D genes are given only for firm matches. Clone size, where shown, is once, few, many, or a class for clones that have expanded.

clone_size: .; d_call: .; v_call: TRBV28; j_call: TRBJ1-4; cdr3_nt: TGTGCCAGCAGTCTCCTGGGGGCAACTAATGAAAAACTGTTTTTT; cdr3_aa: CASSLLGATNEKLFF
clone_size: few; d_call: .; v_call: TRBV5-1; j_call: TRBJ2-3; cdr3_nt: TGCGCCAGCAGCCCGGACAGTTGGACAGATACGCAGTATTTT; cdr3_aa: CASSPDSWTDTQYF
clone_size: .; d_call: .; v_call: TRBV5-1; j_call: TRBJ2-3; cdr3_nt: TGCGCCAGCAGCTTGGCCCCCGGGGGGCGGACAGATACGCAGTATTTT; cdr3_aa: CASSLAPGGRTDTQYF
clone_size: .; d_call: .; v_call: TRBV12-3/TRBV12-4; j_call: TRBJ2-5; cdr3_nt: TGTGCCAGCAGTTCCTCGACGAAGCGCACCCAAGAGACCCAGTACTTC; cdr3_aa: CASSSSTKRTQETQYF
clone_size: .; d_call: .; v_call: TRBV6-5; j_call: TRBJ2-7; cdr3_nt: TGTGCCAGCAGTTTACACAGGTCGACGGGTGAGCAGTACTTC; cdr3_aa: CASSLHRSTGEQYF
clone_size: .; d_call: TRBD1; v_call: TRBV5-1; j_call: TRBJ1-2; cdr3_nt: TGCGCCAGCAGCTTGACAGGGGCCTATGGCTACACCTTC; cdr3_aa: CASSLTGAYGYTF
clone_size: .; d_call: TRBD2; v_call: TRBV24-1; j_call: TRBJ2-1; cdr3_nt: TGTGCCACCAGTGATTTGCGGGGCGGGGGGTCCTACAATGAGCAGTTCTTC; cdr3_aa: CATSDLRGGGSYNEQFF
clone_size: few; d_call: .; v_call: TRBV12-3/TRBV12-4; j_call: TRBJ2-3; cdr3_nt: TGTGCCAGCAGCCCTACCGACAACACAGATACGCAGTATTTT; cdr3_aa: CASSPTDNTDTQYF
clone_size: few; d_call: TRBD1; v_call: TRBV18; j_call: TRBJ1-5; cdr3_nt: TGTGCCAGCTCACCACCCGGGACAGCTAATCAGCCCCAGCATTTT; cdr3_aa: CASSPPGTANQPQHF
clone_size: .; d_call: .; v_call: TRBV12-3/TRBV12-4; j_call: TRBJ2-4; cdr3_nt: TGTGCCAGCAGCCCCGCTGGGGGGAGCAAAAACATTCAGTACTTC; cdr3_aa: CASSPAGGSKNIQYF
clone_size: few; d_call: TRBD1; v_call: TRBV7-3; j_call: TRBJ1-1; cdr3_nt: TGTGCCAGCAGCTTAGGCCTAGGGACAGGGTGGGAGAACACTGAAGCTTTCTTT; cdr3_aa: CASSLGLGTGWENTEAFF
clone_size: .; d_call: TRBD2; v_call: TRBV9; j_call: TRBJ2-7; cdr3_nt: TGTGCCAGCAGCCCCGGGGGGTCCCTGGGCTACGAGCAGTACTTC; cdr3_aa: CASSPGGSLGYEQYF
clone_size: .; d_call: TRBD2; v_call: TRBV10-3; j_call: TRBJ2-2; cdr3_nt: TGTGCCATCAGTGAGTCGCCAGCGGGGGTTACCACCGGGGAGCTGTTTTTT; cdr3_aa: CAISESPAGVTTGELFF
clone_size: once; d_call: TRBD1; v_call: TRBV28; j_call: TRBJ2-7; cdr3_nt: TGTGCCAGCAGTTTTGGGGACAGGGCTAGGACCGAGCAGTACTTC; cdr3_aa: CASSFGDRARTEQYF
clone_size: few; d_call: TRBD1; v_call: TRBV6-5; j_call: TRBJ2-4; cdr3_nt: TGTGCCAGCAGATTATCCGGGACAGACAAAAACATTCAGTACTTC; cdr3_aa: CASRLSGTDKNIQYF
clone_size: .; d_call: .; v_call: TRBV24-1; j_call: TRBJ2-3; cdr3_nt: TGTGCCACCAGTGATAATGGGCTGAAGTATTTT; cdr3_aa: CATSDNGLKYF
clone_size: many; d_call: .; v_call: TRBV12-3/TRBV12-4; j_call: TRBJ1-1; cdr3_nt: TGTGCCAGCAGTTTAGTTGGGTCTGGGGCGAAGAACACTGAAGCTTTCTTT; cdr3_aa: CASSLVGSGAKNTEAFF
clone_size: few; d_call: .; v_call: TRBV10-3; j_call: TRBJ2-7; cdr3_nt: TGTGCCATCAGTGAGGGGGCTAACGAGCAGTACTTC; cdr3_aa: CAISEGANEQYF
clone_size: .; d_call: TRBD2; v_call: TRBV2; j_call: TRBJ2-1; cdr3_nt: TGTGCCAGCAGTGGTAGGACTAGCGGAAACAATGAGCAGTTCTTC; cdr3_aa: CASSGRTSGNNEQFF
clone_size: .; d_call: TRBD2; v_call: TRBV11-1; j_call: TRBJ2-3; cdr3_nt: TGTGCCAGCAGCTTATTATTCAGACTAGCGGGAGACCCAGATACGCAGTATTTT; cdr3_aa: CASSLLFRLAGDPDTQYF
clone_size: .; d_call: TRBD2; v_call: TRBV7-7; j_call: TRBJ2-1; cdr3_nt: TGTGCCAGCAGCCTCGGACTAGCGGGATTCGGTGAGCAGTTCTTC; cdr3_aa: CASSLGLAGFGEQFF
clone_size: .; d_call: .; v_call: TRBV19; j_call: TRBJ2-2; cdr3_nt: TGTGCCAGTAGTATAGGTTTCCAGAGCACCGGGGAGCTGTTTTTT; cdr3_aa: CASSIGFQSTGELFF
clone_size: .; d_call: .; v_call: TRBV2; j_call: TRBJ2-3; cdr3_nt: TGTGCCAGCAGTCGCCGGTTGACAGGCGGCACAGATACGCAGTATTTT; cdr3_aa: CASSRRLTGGTDTQYF
clone_size: .; d_call: TRBD2; v_call: TRBV3-1; j_call: TRBJ2-3; cdr3_nt: TGTGCCAGCAGCCGTAGCGGGGGGGCAGTAGAGGCAGATACGCAGTATTTT; cdr3_aa: CASSRSGGAVEADTQYF
clone_size: .; d_call: .; v_call: TRBV6-6; j_call: TRBJ2-5; cdr3_nt: TGTGCCAGCAGTTACAGGGGGACCCAGTACTTC; cdr3_aa: CASSYRGTQYF
clone_size: .; d_call: TRBD1; v_call: TRBV24-1; j_call: TRBJ2-7; cdr3_nt: TGTGCCACCAGTGAGGGCCCCGGGACAGCCAGCTCCTACGAGCAGTACTTC; cdr3_aa: CATSEGPGTASSYEQYF
clone_size: .; d_call: .; v_call: TRBV11-2; j_call: TRBJ2-4; cdr3_nt: TGTGCCAGCAGCTTATCGGCCAGTGCCAAAAACATTCAGTACTTC; cdr3_aa: CASSLSASAKNIQYF
clone_size: .; d_call: .; v_call: TRBV2; j_call: TRBJ1-3; cdr3_nt: TGTGCCAGCAGTAGGGGCAGCTCTGGAAACACCATATATTTT; cdr3_aa: CASSRGSSGNTIYF
clone_size: few; d_call: TRBD2; v_call: TRBV15; j_call: TRBJ2-1; cdr3_nt: TGTGCCACCAGCGTAGGACTAGCGGGAGCGTACAATGAGCAGTTCTTC; cdr3_aa: CATSVGLAGAYNEQFF
clone_size: few; d_call: .; v_call: TRBV29-1; j_call: TRBJ2-7; cdr3_nt: TGCAGCGTTGAAGAATGGCAGGGAGGACCCTACGAGCAGTACTTC; cdr3_aa: CSVEEWQGGPYEQYF
clone_size: .; d_call: TRBD1; v_call: TRBV6-2/TRBV6-3; j_call: TRBJ1-4; cdr3_nt: TGTGCCAGCAGTCCGCGGACAGGGTGGCATGAAAAACTGTTTTTT; cdr3_aa: CASSPRTGWHEKLFF
clone_size: .; d_call: TRBD1; v_call: TRBV3-1; j_call: TRBJ1-2; cdr3_nt: TGTGCCAGCAGCCAAGTGGGACAGGGCGTCTATGGCTACACCTTC; cdr3_aa: CASSQVGQGVYGYTF
clone_size: many; d_call: .; v_call: TRBV5-1; j_call: TRBJ1-1; cdr3_nt: TGCGCCAGCAGCTTGGAGGTATTTATGAACACTGAAGCTTTCTTT; cdr3_aa: CASSLEVFMNTEAFF
clone_size: few; d_call: .; v_call: TRBV15; j_call: TRBJ2-1; cdr3_nt: TGTGCCACCAGCAGCGGGGGCAGGGACCAAGCCTACAATGAGCAGTTCTTC; cdr3_aa: CATSSGGRDQAYNEQFF
clone_size: .; d_call: .; v_call: TRBV11-2; j_call: TRBJ2-3; cdr3_nt: TGTGCCAGCAGCTTTACGCGAATCACAGATACGCAGTATTTT; cdr3_aa: CASSFTRITDTQYF
clone_size: .; d_call: TRBD1; v_call: TRBV5-1; j_call: TRBJ1-4; cdr3_nt: TGCGCCTGCAGCTTGGACAGGGCAACTGAAAAACTGTTTTTT; cdr3_aa: CACSLDRATEKLFF
clone_size: few; d_call: .; v_call: TRBV19; j_call: TRBJ1-6; cdr3_nt: TGTGCCAGTACCAATCTGGACAATTCACCCCTCCACTTT; cdr3_aa: CASTNLDNSPLHF
clone_size: .; d_call: TRBD2; v_call: TRBV18; j_call: TRBJ2-3; cdr3_nt: TGTGCCAGCTCACCCTTAGCGGGCGCAGATACGCAGTATTTT; cdr3_aa: CASSPLAGADTQYF
clone_size: few; d_call: TRBD1; v_call: TRBV29-1; j_call: TRBJ1-3; cdr3_nt: TGCAGCGTGGAGACAGGGGGAAACACCATATATTTT; cdr3_aa: CSVETGGNTIYF
clone_size: .; d_call: .; v_call: TRBV7-9; j_call: TRBJ1-2; cdr3_nt: TGTGCCAGCAGCTTAGAGGGGCTCTTAAACTATGGCTACACCTTC; cdr3_aa: CASSLEGLLNYGYTF